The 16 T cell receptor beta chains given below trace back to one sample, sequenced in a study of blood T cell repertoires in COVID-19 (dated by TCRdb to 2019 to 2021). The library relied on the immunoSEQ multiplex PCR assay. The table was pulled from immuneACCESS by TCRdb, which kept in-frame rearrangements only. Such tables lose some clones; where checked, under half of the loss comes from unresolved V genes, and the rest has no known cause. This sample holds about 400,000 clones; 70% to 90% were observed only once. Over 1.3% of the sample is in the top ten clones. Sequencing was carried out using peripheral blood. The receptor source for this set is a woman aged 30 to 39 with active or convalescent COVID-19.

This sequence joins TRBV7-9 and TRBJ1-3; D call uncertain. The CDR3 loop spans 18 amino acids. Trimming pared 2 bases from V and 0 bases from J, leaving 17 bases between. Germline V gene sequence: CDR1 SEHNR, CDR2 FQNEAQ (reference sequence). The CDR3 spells CASSLRPVGPSSGNTIYF. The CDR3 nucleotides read TGTGCCAGCAGCTTACGCCCCGTCGGTCCGAGCTCTGGAAACACCATATATTTT.

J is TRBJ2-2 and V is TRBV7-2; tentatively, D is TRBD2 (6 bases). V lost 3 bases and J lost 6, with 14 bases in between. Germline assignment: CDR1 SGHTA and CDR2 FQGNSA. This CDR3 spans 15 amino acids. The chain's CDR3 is CASSFLEGGPGELFF. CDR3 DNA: TGTGCCAGCAGCTTTTTGGAGGGAGGCCCCGGGGAGCTGTTTTTT.

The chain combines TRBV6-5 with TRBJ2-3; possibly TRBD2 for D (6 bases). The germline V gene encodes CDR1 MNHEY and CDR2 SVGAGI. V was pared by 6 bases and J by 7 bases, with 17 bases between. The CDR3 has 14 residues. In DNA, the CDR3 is TGTGCCAGCAGACGGGATACCGGGGGTAATACGCAGTATTTT. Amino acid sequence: CASRRDTGGNTQYF.

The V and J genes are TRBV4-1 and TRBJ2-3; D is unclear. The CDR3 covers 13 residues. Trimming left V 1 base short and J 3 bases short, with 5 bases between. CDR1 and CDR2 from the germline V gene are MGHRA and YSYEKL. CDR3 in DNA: TGCGCCAGCAGCCAAGGCCGGACAGATACGCAGTATTTT. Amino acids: CASSQGRTDTQYF.

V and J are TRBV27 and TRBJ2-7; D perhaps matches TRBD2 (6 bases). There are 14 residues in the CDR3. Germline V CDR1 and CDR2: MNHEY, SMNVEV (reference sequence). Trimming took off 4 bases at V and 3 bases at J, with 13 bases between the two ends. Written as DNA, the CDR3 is TGTGCCAGCAGTTCCGGGAGTGGAGGCTACGAGCAGTACTTC. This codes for CASSSGSGGYEQYF.

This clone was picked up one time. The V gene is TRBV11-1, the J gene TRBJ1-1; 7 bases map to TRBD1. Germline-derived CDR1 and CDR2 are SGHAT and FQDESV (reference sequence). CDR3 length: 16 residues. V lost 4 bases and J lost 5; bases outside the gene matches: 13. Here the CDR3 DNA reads TGTGCCAGCAGCTCCCCTATCGGGCAGGGGGAAACTGAAGCTTTCTTT. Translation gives CASSSPIGQGETEAFF. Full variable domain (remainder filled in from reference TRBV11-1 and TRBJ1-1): EAEVAQSPRYKITEKSQAVAFWCDPISGHATLYWYRQILGQGPELLVQFQDESVVDDSQLPKDRFSAERLKGVDSTLKIQPAELGDSAMYLCASSSPIGQGETEAFFGQGTRLTVV.

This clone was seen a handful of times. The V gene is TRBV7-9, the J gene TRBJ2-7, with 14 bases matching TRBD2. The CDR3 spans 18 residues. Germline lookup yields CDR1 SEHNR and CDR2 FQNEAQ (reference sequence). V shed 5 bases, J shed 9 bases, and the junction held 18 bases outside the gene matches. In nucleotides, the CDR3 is TGTGCCAGCAGCCCAGGGACTAGCGGGAGAGTGCTGGCTGTCGGGCAGTACTTC. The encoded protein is CASSPGTSGRVLAVGQYF.

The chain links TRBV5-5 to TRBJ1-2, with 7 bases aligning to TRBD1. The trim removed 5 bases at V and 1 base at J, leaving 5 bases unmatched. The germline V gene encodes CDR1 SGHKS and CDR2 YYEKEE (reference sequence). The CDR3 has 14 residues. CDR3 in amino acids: CASSSGTDNYGYTF. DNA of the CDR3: TGTGCCAGCAGTTCCGGGACAGATAACTATGGCTACACCTTC.

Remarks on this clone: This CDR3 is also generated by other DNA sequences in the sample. DNA for the CDR3: TGTGCCAGCAGTTTAGGGTCCGGGGGTTACGAGCAGTACTTC. Its translation is CASSLGSGGYEQYF. This chain joins TRBV27 and TRBJ2-7; maybe TRBD2 (6 bases). Trimming shortened V by 2 bases and J by 4 bases, and 12 bases separated the two germline ends. The CDR3 has 14 residues. Germline CDR1 is MNHEY and CDR2 is SMNVEV (reference sequence).

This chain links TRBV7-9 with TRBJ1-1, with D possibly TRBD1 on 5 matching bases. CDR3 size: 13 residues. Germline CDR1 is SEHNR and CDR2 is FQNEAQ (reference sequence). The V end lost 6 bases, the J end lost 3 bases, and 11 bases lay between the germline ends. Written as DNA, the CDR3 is TGTGCCAGCAGTCAGGGTGTGGACACTGAAGCTTTCTTT. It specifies CASSQGVDTEAFF.

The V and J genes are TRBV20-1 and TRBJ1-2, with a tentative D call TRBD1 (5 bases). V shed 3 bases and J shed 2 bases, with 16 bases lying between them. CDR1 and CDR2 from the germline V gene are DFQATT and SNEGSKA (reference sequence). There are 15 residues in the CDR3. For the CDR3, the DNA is TGCAGTGCTAGTCTTTGGGGGGTCTTAAACTATGGCTACACCTTC. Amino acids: CSASLWGVLNYGYTF.

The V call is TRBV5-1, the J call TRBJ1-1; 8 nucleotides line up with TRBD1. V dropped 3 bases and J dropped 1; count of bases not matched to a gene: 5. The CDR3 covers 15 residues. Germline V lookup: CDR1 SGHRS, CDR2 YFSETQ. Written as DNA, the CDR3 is TGCGCCAGCAGCTCCGGGACAGGCGAGAACACTGAAGCTTTCTTT. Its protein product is CASSSGTGENTEAFF.

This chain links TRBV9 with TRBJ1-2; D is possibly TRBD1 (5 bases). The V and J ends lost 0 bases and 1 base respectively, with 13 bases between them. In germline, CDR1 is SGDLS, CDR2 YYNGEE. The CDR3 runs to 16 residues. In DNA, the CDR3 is TGTGCCAGCAGCGTAGAGGGACTAAAATTTAACTATGGCTACACCTTC. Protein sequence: CASSVEGLKFNYGYTF.

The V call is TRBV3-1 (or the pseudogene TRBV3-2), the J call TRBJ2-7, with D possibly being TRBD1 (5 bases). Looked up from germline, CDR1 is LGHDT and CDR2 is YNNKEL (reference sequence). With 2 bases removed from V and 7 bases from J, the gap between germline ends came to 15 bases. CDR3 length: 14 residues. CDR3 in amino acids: CASSQIPGQQEQYF. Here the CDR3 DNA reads TGTGCCAGCAGCCAAATCCCTGGACAACAAGAGCAGTACTTC.

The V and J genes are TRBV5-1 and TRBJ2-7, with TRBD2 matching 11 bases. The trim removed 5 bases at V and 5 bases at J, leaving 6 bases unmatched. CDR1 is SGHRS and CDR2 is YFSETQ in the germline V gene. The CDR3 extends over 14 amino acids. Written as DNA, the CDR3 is TGCGCCAGCAGACTAGCGGGAGAAGTACACGAGCAGTACTTC. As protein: CASRLAGEVHEQYF.

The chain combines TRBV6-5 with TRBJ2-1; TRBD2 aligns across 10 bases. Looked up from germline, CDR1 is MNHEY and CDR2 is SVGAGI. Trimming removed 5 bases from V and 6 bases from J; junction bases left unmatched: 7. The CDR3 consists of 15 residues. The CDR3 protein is CASSPLAGVGNEQFF. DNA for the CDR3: TGTGCCAGCAGTCCGCTAGCGGGAGTTGGCAATGAGCAGTTCTTC.